This T cell receptor (beta chain) was sequenced in a study of blood T cell repertoires in COVID-19. Background on the study: Specimens from acute and convalescent COVID-19 originated in the United States, Italy and Spain.

V was clipped by 2 bases and J by 8 bases, with 19 bases between them. This CDR3 has 16 amino acids. Germline loops: CDR1 MNHNS, CDR2 SASEGT. In the authors' methods: Reference gene primer amplification gave nucleated cell count estimates. The assay was immunoSEQ multiplex PCR, and TCRdb's table has in-frame clones only and misses some. V, J and clone size are those of that table, while D and trimming were read from the DNA. The sample comprises tens of thousands of clones, more than 65% of which are singletons, and roughly 15% rests with the top ten. This chain uses TRBV6-1 with TRBJ2-1; D unresolved. The sample comprised peripheral blood. The TCR comes from a human donor in a cohort sampled during active COVID-19. This CDR3 is CASSEMNLAVGHEQFF. The CDR3 nucleotides read TGTGCCAGCAGTGAAATGAACTTAGCAGTGGGTCATGAGCAGTTCTTC.